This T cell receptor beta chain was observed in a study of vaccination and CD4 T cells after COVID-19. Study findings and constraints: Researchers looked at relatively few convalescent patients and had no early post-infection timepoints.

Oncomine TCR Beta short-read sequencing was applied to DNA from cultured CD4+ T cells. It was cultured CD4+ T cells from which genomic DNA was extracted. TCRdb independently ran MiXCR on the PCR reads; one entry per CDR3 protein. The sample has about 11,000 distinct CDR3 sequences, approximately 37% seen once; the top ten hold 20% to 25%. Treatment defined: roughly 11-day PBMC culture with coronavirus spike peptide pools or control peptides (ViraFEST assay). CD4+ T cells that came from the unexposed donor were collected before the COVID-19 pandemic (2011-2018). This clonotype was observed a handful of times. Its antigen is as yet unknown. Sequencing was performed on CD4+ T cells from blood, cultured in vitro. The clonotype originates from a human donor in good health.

CDR3 in amino acids: CASSLSSGLSNEQFF. The CDR3 region has the DNA TGTGCCAGCAGCTTAAGTTCGGGACTGAGCAATGAGCAGTTCTTC. V and J are TRBV7-2 and TRBJ2-1, with a weak D call TRBD2 (6 bases). There are 15 residues in the CDR3. V lost 2 bases and J lost 6, with 14 bases in between. Germline loops: CDR1 SGHTA, CDR2 FQGNSA.